The T cell receptor (beta chain) described here comes from a study of cytomegalovirus exposure and HLA in healthy donors. Study-level findings and limits: Analysis performed later found more than 15,000 TCR beta sequences associated with HLA alleles at 0.05 false discovery rate.

This clone was picked up one time. The target antigen is unknown. The CDR3 contains 11 residues. CDR1 is GTSNPN, CDR2 SVGIG, per germline (reference sequence). V gave up 4 bases and J gave up 7 bases, with 5 bases separating them. Researchers ran the PCR with 60 Vbeta and 13 Jbeta primers. Per the original data handling: Tens of millions of unique TCR beta chains, around 10 million of them shared, were counted by a later analysis. Libraries were prepared by immunoSEQ multiplex PCR; TCRdb keeps only in-frame clonotypes and omits some of them. D and trimming come from the DNA, and the V and J calls and clone size come from that table. Here the sample spans roughly 140,000 clones, 60% to 85% being singletons.

J is TRBJ1-6 and V is TRBV30; D uncertain. This sequence originates from a male donor in good health and CMV-seronegative. Sequencing was performed on PBMCs. CDR3 coding DNA: TGTGCCTGGACCAGGAATTCACCCCTCCACTTT. This gives the protein CAWTRNSPLHF.